This TCR beta chain is drawn from a study of blood T cell repertoires in COVID-19. Study background: The United States, Italy and Spain were the sources of the acute and convalescent COVID-19 samples. T cells, B-cell-depleted T cells, or PBMCs supplied cDNA or gDNA.

There are 12 residues in the CDR3. CDR1 is MDHEN, CDR2 SYDVKM, per germline. In the study's own analysis: Amplified reference gene primers provided the basis for estimating nucleated cell counts. Repertoires were generated with immunoSEQ multiplex PCR, while TCRdb's copy carries only in-frame clones and drops some. V and J calls and clone size are as listed in that table; D and trimming were resolved from the DNA. The table records 150,000 to 200,000 clones, approximately 80% of them present only once. As regards this clone: One end of the junction fails to match germline, which may point to a read error.

The J gene is TRBJ1-1, the V gene TRBV28; D is possibly TRBD1 (5 bases). Sample: peripheral blood. This receptor was obtained from an older woman with COVID-19, enrolled during active disease. DNA for the CDR3: TGTGCCAGCAATTTAAGGGGAAACGAAGCTTTCTTT. This encodes CASNLRGNEAFF.